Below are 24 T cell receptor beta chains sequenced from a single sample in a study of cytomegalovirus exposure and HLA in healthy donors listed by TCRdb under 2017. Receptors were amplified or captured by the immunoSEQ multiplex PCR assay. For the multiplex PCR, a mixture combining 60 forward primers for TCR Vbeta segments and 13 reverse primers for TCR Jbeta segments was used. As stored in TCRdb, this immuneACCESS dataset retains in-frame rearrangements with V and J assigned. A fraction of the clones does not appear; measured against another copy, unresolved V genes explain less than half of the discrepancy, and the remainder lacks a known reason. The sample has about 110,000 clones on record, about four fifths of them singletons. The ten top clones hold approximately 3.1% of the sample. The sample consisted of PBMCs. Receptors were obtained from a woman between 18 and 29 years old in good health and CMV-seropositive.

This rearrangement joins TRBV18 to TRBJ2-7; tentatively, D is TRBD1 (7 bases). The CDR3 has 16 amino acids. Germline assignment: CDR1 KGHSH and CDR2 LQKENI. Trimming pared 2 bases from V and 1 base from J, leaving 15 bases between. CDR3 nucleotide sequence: TGTGCCAGCTCACCAGGTTCGTCAGGGGGGTCCTACGAGCAGTACTTC. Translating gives CASSPGSSGGSYEQYF.

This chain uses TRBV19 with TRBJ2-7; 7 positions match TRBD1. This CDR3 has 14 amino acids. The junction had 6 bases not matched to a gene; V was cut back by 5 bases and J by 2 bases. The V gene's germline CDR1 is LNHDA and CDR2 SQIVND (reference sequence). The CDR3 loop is CASSPPTGAYEQYF. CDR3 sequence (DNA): TGTGCCAGTAGTCCCCCCACAGGGGCCTACGAGCAGTACTTC.

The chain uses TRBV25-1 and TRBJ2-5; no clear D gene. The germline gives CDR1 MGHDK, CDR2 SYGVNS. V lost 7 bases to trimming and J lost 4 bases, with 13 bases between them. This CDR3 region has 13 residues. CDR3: CASTLAPSETQYF. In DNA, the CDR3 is TGTGCCAGCACCCTCGCGCCTTCAGAGACCCAGTACTTC.

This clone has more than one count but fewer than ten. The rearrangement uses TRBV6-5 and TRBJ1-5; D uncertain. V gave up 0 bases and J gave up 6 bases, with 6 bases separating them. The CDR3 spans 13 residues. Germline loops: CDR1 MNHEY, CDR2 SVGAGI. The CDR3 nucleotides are TGTGCCAGCAGTTACTCGATGAGTCAGCCCCAGCATTTT. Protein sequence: CASSYSMSQPQHF.

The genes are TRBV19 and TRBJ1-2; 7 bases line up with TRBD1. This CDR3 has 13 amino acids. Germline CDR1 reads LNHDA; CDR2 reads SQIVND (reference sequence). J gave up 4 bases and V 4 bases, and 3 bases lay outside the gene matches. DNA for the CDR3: TGTGCCAGTAGTAGGGGACAGCTCTATGGCTACACCTTC. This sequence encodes CASSRGQLYGYTF.

In DNA, the CDR3 is TGTGCCAGCAGCGGAGTGGAATATGGCAATCAGCCCCAGCATTTT. This codes for CASSGVEYGNQPQHF. The chain employs TRBV7-6 and TRBJ1-5; D unclear. V gave up 5 bases and J gave up 2 bases, with 13 bases separating them. Germline-derived CDR1 and CDR2 are SGHVS and FNYEAQ. The CDR3 sequence is 15 residues long.

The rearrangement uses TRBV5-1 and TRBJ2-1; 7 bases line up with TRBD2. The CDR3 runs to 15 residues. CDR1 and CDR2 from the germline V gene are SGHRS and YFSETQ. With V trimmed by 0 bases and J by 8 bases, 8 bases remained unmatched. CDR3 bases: TGCGCCAGCAGCTTGGGACTAGCTCCCGGAGATGAGCAGTTCTTC. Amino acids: CASSLGLAPGDEQFF.

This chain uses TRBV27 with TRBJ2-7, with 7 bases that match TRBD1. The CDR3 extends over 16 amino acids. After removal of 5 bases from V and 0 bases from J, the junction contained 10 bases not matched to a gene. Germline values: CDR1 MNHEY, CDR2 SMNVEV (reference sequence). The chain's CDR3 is CASSPRQGLSSYEQYF. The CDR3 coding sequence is TGTGCCAGCAGTCCCCGACAGGGCCTAAGCTCCTACGAGCAGTACTTC.

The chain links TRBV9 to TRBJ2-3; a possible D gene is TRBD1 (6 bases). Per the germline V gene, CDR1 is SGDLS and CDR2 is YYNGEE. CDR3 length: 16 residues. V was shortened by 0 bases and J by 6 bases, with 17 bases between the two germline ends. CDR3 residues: CASSVGYRQGMDTQYF. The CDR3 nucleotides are TGTGCCAGCAGCGTAGGATATAGGCAGGGGATGGATACGCAGTATTTT. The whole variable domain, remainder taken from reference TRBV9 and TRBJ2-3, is DSGVTQTPKHLITATGQRVTLRCSPRSGDLSVYWYQQSLDQGLQFLIQYYNGEERAKGNILERFSAQQFPDLHSELNLSSLELGDSALYFCASSVGYRQGMDTQYFGPGTRLTVL.

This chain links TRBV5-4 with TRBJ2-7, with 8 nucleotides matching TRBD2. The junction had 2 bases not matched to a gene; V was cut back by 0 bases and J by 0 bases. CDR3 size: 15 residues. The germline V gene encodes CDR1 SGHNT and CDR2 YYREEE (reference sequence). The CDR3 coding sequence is TGTGCCAGCAGCTTGGAAGCGGGGGACTCCTACGAGCAGTACTTC. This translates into CASSLEAGDSYEQYF.

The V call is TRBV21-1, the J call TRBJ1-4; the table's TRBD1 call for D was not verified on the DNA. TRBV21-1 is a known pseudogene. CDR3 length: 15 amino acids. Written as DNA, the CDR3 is TGTGCCAGCAGCAGAGGGACAGGGAATAATGAAAAACTGTTTTTT. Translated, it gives CASSRGTGNNEKLFF.

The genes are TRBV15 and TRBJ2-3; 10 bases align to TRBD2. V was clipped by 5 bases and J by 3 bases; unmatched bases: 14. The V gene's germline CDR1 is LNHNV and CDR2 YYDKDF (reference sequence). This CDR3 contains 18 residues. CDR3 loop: CATSSQGEAGGPTDTQYF. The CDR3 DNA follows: TGTGCCACCAGCTCGCAGGGGGAAGCGGGAGGGCCGACAGATACGCAGTATTTT.

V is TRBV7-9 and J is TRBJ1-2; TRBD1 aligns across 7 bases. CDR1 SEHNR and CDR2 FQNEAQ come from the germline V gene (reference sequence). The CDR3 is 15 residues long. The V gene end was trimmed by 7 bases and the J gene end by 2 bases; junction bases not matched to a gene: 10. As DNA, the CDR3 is TGTGCCAGCACCGGGGGGGGGACAGTGAACTATGGCTACACCTTC. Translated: CASTGGGTVNYGYTF.

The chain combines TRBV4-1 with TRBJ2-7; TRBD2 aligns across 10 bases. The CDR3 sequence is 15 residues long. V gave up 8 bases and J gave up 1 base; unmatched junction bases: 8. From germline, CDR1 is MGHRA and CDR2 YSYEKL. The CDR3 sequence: CASGRGTSVSYEQYF. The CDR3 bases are TGCGCCAGCGGACGCGGGACTAGCGTTTCCTACGAGCAGTACTTC.

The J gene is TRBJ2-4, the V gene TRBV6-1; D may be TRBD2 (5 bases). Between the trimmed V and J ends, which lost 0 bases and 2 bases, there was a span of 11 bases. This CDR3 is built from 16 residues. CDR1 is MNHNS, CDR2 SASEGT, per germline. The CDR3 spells CASSEARTWSKNIQYF. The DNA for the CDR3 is TGTGCCAGCAGTGAAGCGAGGACTTGGTCCAAAAACATTCAGTACTTC.

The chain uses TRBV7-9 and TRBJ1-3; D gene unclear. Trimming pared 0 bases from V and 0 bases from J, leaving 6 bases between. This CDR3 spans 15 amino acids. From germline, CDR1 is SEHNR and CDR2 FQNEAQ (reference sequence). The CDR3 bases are TGTGCCAGCAGCTTAGCACAGACCTCTGGAAACACCATATATTTT. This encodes CASSLAQTSGNTIYF.

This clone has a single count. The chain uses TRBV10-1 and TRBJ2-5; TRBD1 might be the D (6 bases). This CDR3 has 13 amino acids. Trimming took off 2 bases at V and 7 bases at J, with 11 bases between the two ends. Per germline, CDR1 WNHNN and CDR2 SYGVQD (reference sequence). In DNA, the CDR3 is TGCGCCAGCAGTGAGGGGGGCTGGGGGACCCAGTACTTC. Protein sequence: CASSEGGWGTQYF.

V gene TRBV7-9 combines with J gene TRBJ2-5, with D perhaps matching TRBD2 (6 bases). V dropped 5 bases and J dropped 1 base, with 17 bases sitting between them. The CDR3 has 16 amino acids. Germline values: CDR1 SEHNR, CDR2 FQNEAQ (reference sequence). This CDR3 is CASSDRDFGAQETQYF. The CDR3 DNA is TGTGCCAGCAGCGACCGGGACTTTGGGGCCCAAGAGACCCAGTACTTC.

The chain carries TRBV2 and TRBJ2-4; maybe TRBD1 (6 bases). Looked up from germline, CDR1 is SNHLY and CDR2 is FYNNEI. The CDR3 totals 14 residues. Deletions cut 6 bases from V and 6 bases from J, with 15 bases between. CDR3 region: CASRYRQAGNIQYF. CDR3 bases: TGTGCCAGCAGATATAGACAGGCGGGAAACATTCAGTACTTC. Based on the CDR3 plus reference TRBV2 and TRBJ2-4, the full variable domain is EPEVTQTPSHQVTQMGQEVILRCVPISNHLYFYWYRQILGQKVEFLVSFYNNEISEKSEIFDDQFSVERPDGSNFTLKIRSTKLEDSAMYFCASRYRQAGNIQYFGAGTRLSVL.

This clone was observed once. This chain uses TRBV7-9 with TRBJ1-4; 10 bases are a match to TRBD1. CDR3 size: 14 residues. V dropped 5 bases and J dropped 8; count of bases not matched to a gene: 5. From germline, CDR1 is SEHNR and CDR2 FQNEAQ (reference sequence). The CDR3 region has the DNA TGTGCCAGCAGCGCGACAGGGGGCGGCGAAAAACTGTTTTTT. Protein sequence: CASSATGGGEKLFF.

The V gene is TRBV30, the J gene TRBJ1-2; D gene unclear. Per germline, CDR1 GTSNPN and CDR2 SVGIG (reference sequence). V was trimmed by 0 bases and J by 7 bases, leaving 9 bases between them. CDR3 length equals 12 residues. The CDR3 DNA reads TGTGCCTGGAGTGTACGAGGGCCTGGCTACACCTTC. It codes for CAWSVRGPGYTF.

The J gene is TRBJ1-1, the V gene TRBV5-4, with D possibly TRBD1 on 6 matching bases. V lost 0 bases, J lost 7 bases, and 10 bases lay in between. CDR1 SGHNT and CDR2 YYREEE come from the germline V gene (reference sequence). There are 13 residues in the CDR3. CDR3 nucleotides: TGTGCCAGCAGCTTGGACAGGGATGGTGAAGCTTTCTTT. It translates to CASSLDRDGEAFF.

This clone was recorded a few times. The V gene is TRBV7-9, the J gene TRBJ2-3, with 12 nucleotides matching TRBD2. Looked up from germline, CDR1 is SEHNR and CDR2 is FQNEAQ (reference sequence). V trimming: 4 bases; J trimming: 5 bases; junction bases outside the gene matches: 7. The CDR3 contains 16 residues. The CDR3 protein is CASSSSSGRARDTQYF. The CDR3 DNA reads TGTGCCAGCAGCTCCTCTAGCGGGAGGGCCAGAGATACGCAGTATTTT. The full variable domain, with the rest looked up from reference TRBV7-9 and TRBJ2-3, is DTGVSQNPRHKITKRGQNVTFRCDPISEHNRLYWYRQTLGQGPEFLTYFQNEAQLEKSRLLSDRFSAERPKGSFSTLEIQRTEQGDSAMYLCASSSSSGRARDTQYFGPGTRLTVL.

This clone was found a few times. The CDR3 is CASSFPGTRDLSYEQYF. DNA for the CDR3: TGTGCCAGCAGCTTCCCCGGGACTCGCGATCTTTCCTACGAGCAGTACTTC. This chain links TRBV11-3 with TRBJ2-7, with a possible D match to TRBD2 (6 bases). Germline V CDR1 and CDR2: SGHNT, YENEEA. The CDR3 consists of 17 residues. The germline V and J ends were trimmed by 3 bases and 1 base, with 19 bases remaining between them.